The T cell receptor (beta chain) under discussion was sequenced for a study of shared clonotypes between healthy human individuals. This clone has a handful of counts. The CDR3 spans 15 residues. From germline, CDR1 is LGHNA and CDR2 YNFKEQ. V lost 0 bases, J lost 6 bases, and 11 bases lay in between. The team ran DNA from unsorted PBMCs on ten immunoSEQ deep assay plates for sequencing. Profiling relied on immunoSEQ multiplex PCR, and the TCRdb table lists in-frame clones only, not all of them. The repertoire includes fewer than 550,000 clones, 60% to 80% of them detected once, and around 13% sits in the top ten. Donors were healthy HIV-negative adults without recent acute infections or vaccinations. The study used 80 million to 100 million PBMCs per unsorted sample for genomic DNA.

The sequenced sample consisted of PBMCs. This sequence originates from a middle-aged woman in good health. Some clones in this sample may be carry-over from other donors' samples. The gene calls are TRBV4-2 and TRBJ2-2; D is undetermined. The CDR3, as DNA: TGTGCCAGCAGCCAAGACTACGCCGGGTCCGGGGAGCTGTTTTTT. Translating it yields CASSQDYAGSGELFF.